This T cell receptor (beta chain) stems from a study of blood T cell repertoires in COVID-19. Study-level information: Sites across the United States, Italy and Spain contributed samples from acute and convalescent COVID-19.

V lost 0 bases and J lost 1, with 7 bases in between. The germline gives CDR1 SGDLS, CDR2 YYNGEE. CDR3 size: 14 residues. This clone was recorded once. How the authors handled the data: Reference gene primer amplification gave nucleated cell count estimates. The protocol was immunoSEQ multiplex PCR, while the TCRdb copy is restricted to in-frame clones and leaves out a portion. Clone size and V and J calls were adopted from that table, with D and trimming inferred from the DNA. The sample holds about 68,000 clones; roughly 80% are singletons and the top ten take more than 7%. Sequencing was performed on peripheral blood. The sequence came from a man aged 50-59 years with active COVID-19. The chain recombines TRBV9 with TRBJ2-5, with D possibly matching TRBD1 (5 bases). The CDR3 sequence: CASSVEQVQETQYF. The CDR3 coding sequence is TGTGCCAGCAGCGTAGAACAGGTCCAAGAGACCCAGTACTTC. Filled out from reference TRBV9 and TRBJ2-5, the complete variable domain reads DSGVTQTPKHLITATGQRVTLRCSPRSGDLSVYWYQQSLDQGLQFLIQYYNGEERAKGNILERFSAQQFPDLHSELNLSSLELGDSALYFCASSVEQVQETQYFGPGTRLLVL.